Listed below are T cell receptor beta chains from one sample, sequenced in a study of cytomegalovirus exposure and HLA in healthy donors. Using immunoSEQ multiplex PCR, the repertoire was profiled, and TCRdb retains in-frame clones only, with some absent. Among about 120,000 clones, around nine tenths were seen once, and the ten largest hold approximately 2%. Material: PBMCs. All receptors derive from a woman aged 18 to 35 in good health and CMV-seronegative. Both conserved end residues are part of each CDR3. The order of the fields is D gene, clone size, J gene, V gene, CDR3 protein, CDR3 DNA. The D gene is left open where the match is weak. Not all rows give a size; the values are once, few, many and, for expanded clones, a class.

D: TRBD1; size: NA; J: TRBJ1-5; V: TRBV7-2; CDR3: CASSYRGGLSNQPQHF; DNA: TGTGCCAGCAGTTACAGGGGGGGCCTTAGCAATCAGCCCCAGCATTTT
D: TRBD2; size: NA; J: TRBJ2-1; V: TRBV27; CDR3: CASSTMGGSYNEQFF; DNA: TGTGCCAGCAGCACGATGGGGGGGAGCTACAATGAGCAGTTCTTC
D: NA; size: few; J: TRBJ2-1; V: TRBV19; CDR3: CASSPRPGFLAIYNEQFF; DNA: TGTGCCAGTAGTCCCCGCCCCGGGTTTCTAGCAATATACAATGAGCAGTTCTTC
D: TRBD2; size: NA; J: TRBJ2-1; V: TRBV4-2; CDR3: CASSPRTSPGEQFF; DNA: TGTGCCAGCAGCCCCCGGACTAGTCCGGGTGAGCAGTTCTTC
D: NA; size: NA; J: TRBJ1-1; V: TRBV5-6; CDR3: CASSPTGGYREYTEAFF; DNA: TGTGCCAGCAGCCCAACCGGGGGGTACAGGGAGTACACTGAAGCTTTCTTT
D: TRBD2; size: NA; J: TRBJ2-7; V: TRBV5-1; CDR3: CASSFGTRIPYEQYF; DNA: TGCGCCAGCAGCTTTGGGACTAGAATCCCCTACGAGCAGTACTTC
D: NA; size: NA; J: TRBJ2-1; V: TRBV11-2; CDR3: CASSFVLMLYNEQFF; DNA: TGTGCCAGCAGCTTTGTTCTGATGCTATACAATGAGCAGTTCTTC
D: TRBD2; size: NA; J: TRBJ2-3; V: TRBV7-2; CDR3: CASSFPSTSGSRDTQYF; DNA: TGTGCCAGCAGCTTCCCTTCGACTAGCGGGAGCAGAGATACGCAGTATTTT
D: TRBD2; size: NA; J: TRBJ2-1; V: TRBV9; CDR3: CASSREGLAVEQFF; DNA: TGTGCCAGCAGCAGAGAGGGACTAGCGGTTGAGCAGTTCTTC
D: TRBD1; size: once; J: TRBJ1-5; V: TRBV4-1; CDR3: CASAGTGVGQPQHF; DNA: TGCGCCAGCGCCGGGACAGGGGTAGGGCAGCCCCAGCATTTT
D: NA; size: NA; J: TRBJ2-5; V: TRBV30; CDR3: CAWSVLLAQETQYF; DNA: TGTGCCTGGAGTGTACTACTGGCACAAGAGACCCAGTACTTC
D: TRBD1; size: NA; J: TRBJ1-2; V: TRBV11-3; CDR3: CASSSHSQGTVYGYTF; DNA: TGTGCCAGCAGCTCCCACTCACAAGGGACAGTCTATGGCTACACCTTC
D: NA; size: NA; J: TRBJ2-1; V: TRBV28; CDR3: CASSRGRGTYNEQFF; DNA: TGTGCCAGCAGTAGGGGGAGGGGGACCTACAATGAGCAGTTCTTC